This TCR beta chain appears in the sequencing data of a study of T-cell memory formation after mild COVID-19. The CDR3 sequence is 16 residues long. Germline CDR1 LNHDA, CDR2 SQIVND (reference sequence). Trimming took 3 bases from V and 7 from J; bases not matched to a gene: 11. TCRdb recomputed calls from the 5' RACE reads with MiXCR, one row per CDR3 protein. The table lists about 200,000 distinct CDR3 sequences, around 9.1% of them singletons. The table lists this clonotype with a few counts. V usage is TRBV19 and J usage is TRBJ1-4, with 7 bases that match TRBD1. This clonotype was obtained from a young man who had mild COVID-19 (a few samples of this study predate the infection). Cell type and time point are not known. The specimen sequenced was PBMCs or a T cell subset sorted from them (not recorded which). The CDR3 loop reads CASSIYTGEESEKLFF. Here the CDR3 DNA reads TGTGCCAGTAGTATTTATACAGGGGAAGAATCTGAAAAACTGTTTTTT. Looking up the rest from reference TRBV19 and TRBJ1-4 gives the full variable domain: DGGITQSPKYLFRKEGQNVTLSCEQNLNHDAMYWYRQDPGQGLRLIYYSQIVNDFQKGDIAEGYSVSREKKESFPLTVTSAQKNPTAFYLCASSIYTGEESEKLFFGSGTQLSVL.